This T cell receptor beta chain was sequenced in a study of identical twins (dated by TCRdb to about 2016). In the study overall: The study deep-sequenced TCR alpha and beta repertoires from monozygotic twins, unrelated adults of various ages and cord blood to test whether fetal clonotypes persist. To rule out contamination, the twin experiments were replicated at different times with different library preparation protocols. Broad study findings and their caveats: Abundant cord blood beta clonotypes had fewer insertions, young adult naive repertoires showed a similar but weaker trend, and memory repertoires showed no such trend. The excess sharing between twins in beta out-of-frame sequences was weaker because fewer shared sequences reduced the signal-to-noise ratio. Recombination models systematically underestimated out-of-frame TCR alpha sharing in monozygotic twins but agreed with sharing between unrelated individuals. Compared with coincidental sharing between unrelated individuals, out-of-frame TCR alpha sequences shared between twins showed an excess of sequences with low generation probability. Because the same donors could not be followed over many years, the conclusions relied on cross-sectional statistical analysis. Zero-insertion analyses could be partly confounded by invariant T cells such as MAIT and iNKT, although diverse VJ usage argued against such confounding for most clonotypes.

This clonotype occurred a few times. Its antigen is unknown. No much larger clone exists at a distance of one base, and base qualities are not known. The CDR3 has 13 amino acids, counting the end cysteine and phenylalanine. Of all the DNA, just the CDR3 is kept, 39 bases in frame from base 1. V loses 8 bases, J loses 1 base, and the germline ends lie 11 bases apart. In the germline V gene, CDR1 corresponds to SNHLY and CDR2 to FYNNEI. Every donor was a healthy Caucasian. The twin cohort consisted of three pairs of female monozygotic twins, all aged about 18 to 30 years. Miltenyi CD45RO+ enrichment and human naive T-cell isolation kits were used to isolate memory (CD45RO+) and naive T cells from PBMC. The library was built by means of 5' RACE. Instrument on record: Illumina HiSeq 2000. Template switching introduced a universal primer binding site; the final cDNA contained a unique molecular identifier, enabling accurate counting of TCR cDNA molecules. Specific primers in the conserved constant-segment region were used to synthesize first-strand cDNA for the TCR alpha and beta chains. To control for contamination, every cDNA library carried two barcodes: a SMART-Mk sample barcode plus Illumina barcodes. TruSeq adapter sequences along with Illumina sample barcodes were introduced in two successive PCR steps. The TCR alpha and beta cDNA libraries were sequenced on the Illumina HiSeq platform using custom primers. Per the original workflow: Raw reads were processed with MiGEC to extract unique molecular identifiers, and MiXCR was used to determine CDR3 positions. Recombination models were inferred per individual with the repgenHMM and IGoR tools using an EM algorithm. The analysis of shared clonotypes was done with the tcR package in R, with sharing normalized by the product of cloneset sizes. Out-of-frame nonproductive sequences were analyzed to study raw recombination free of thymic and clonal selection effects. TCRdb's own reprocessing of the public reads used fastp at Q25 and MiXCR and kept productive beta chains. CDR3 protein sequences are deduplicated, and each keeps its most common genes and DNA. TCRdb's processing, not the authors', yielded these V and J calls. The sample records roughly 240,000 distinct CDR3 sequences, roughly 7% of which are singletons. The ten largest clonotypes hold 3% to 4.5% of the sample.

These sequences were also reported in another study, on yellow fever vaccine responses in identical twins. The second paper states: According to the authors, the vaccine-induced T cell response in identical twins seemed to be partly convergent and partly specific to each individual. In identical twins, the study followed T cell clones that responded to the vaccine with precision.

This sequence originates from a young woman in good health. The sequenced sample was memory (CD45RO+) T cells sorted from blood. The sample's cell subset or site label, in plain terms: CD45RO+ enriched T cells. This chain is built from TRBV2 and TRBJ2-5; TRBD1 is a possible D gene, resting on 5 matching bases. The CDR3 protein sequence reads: CASRRQIQETQYF. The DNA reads TGTGCCAGCCGAAGACAGATCCAAGAGACCCAGTACTTC.